The 27 T cell receptor beta chains reported below all come from one sample, sequenced in a study of T cells in tuberculosis listed by TCRdb under 2018. Library preparation was by the immunoSEQ multiplex PCR assay. This is the immuneACCESS table as TCRdb keeps it, with only in-frame sequences that have V and J called. A part of the clones is gone; compared with another copy, unresolved V genes explain less than half, and the rest is unexplained. The sample includes roughly 34,000 clones, with around 90% observed a single time. The ten largest make up about 7.4% of the sample. Sequences were obtained from PBMCs. The receptors here all came from a donor aged 10 to 29 with latent tuberculosis or without tuberculosis infection. Some clones in this sample may be carry-over from other donors' samples.

The rearrangement links TRBV6-1 to TRBJ2-7; TRBD1 is a possible D gene (6 bases). CDR1 MNHNS and CDR2 SASEGT come from the germline V gene. The CDR3 runs 15 residues. Trimming shortened V by 1 base and J by 0 bases, and 10 bases separated the two germline ends. CDR3: CASSEGTAVSYEQYF. CDR3 DNA sequence: TGTGCCAGCAGTGAAGGGACAGCCGTCTCCTACGAGCAGTACTTC.

The rearrangement links TRBV27 to TRBJ2-3; TRBD1 matches at 8 bases. J was trimmed by 1 base and V by 7 bases; bases with no gene match: 7. The germline gives CDR1 MNHEY, CDR2 SMNVEV (reference sequence). The CDR3 consists of 15 residues. This CDR3 is CASKPTGAGTDTQYF. CDR3 in DNA: TGTGCCAGCAAACCGACAGGGGCCGGCACAGATACGCAGTATTTT.

The chain couples TRBV12-5 to TRBJ1-5; D gene uncertain. This CDR3 contains 12 residues. From germline, CDR1 is LGHNT and CDR2 FRNRAP. V dropped 5 bases and J dropped 7 bases, with 9 bases sitting between them. The CDR3 DNA follows: TGTGCTAGTGGTCCCACCGGGCAGCCCCAGCATTTT. Its translation is CASGPTGQPQHF.

There are a few counts of this clone. The chain is built from TRBV19 and TRBJ1-3; weak D call: TRBD1 (5 bases). The CDR3 totals 17 residues. CDR1 and CDR2 (germline): LNHDA, SQIVND (reference sequence). V was clipped by 8 bases and J by 0 bases, with 20 bases between them. CDR3 DNA sequence: TGTGCCAGTTCCCGTTCGGGACTCCTGAGCTCTGGAAACACCATATATTTT. It is translated as CASSRSGLLSSGNTIYF.

The chain combines TRBV7-9 with TRBJ1-4; 7 bases are shared with TRBD1. The CDR3 runs to 15 residues. Germline CDR1 is SEHNR and CDR2 is FQNEAQ (reference sequence). The ends lost 5 bases at V and 3 bases at J; junction bases unmatched: 6. The CDR3 here is CASSLGQHPNEKLFF. The CDR3 DNA is TGTGCCAGCAGCCTGGGACAGCACCCTAATGAAAAACTGTTTTTT.

This chain joins TRBV25-1 and TRBJ2-3; 12 bases align to TRBD2. From germline, CDR1 is MGHDK and CDR2 SYGVNS. Trimming cost V 8 bases and J 5 bases; bases outside gene matches: 11. The CDR3 spans 16 residues. The CDR3 DNA sequence: TGTGCCAGCGCTAGCGGGAGGGCAGCGCTGCTAGATACGCAGTATTTT. Its protein product is CASASGRAALLDTQYF.

This chain uses TRBV20-1 with TRBJ2-5, with no clear D. Germline CDR1 and CDR2: DFQATT and SNEGSKA (reference sequence). The CDR3 is made up of 11 amino acids. The V gene lost 4 bases and the J gene lost 5 bases, with 8 bases spanning the gap. DNA of the CDR3: TGCAGTGCTATTGAGAGTGAGACCCAGTACTTC. Amino acid sequence: CSAIESETQYF.

The rearrangement uses TRBV2 and TRBJ2-1; 10 bases are a match to TRBD1. Germline lookup yields CDR1 SNHLY and CDR2 FYNNEI. CDR3 length: 19 amino acids. V lost 3 bases and J lost 0; bases outside the gene matches: 11. The CDR3 nucleotides read TGTGCCAGCAGTGATTCGACAGGGGGCATCGGGAGCTCCTACAATGAGCAGTTCTTC. Encoded protein: CASSDSTGGIGSSYNEQFF.

The chain combines TRBV28 with TRBJ1-1; TRBD1 aligns across 12 bases. V was pared by 3 bases and J by 8 bases, with 10 bases of the junction left unmatched. Per the germline V gene, CDR1 is MDHEN and CDR2 is SYDVKM. This CDR3 spans 16 amino acids. Here the CDR3 reads CASSFTGTGGGREAFF. CDR3 DNA: TGTGCCAGCAGTTTCACCGGGACAGGGGGCGGTAGGGAAGCTTTCTTT.

CDR3 loop: CASSESTGTGALYF. CDR3 DNA: TGTGCCAGCAGTGAATCTACCGGGACAGGGGCCTTGTACTTC. The rearrangement uses TRBV6-1 and TRBJ2-7; TRBD1 aligns across 10 bases. The CDR3 spans 14 residues. Germline CDR1 and CDR2: MNHNS and SASEGT. The ends lost 2 bases at V and 12 bases at J; junction bases unmatched: 10.

V gene TRBV6-5 combines with J gene TRBJ2-1; possibly TRBD2 for D (7 bases). CDR3 size: 15 residues. Per germline, CDR1 MNHEY and CDR2 SVGAGI. V was clipped by 2 bases and J by 4 bases, with 12 bases between them. The CDR3 loop reads CASSYGGAMYNEQFF. As DNA, the CDR3 is TGTGCCAGCAGTTACGGGGGGGCTATGTACAATGAGCAGTTCTTC.

The chain carries TRBV12-5 and TRBJ2-1; D is possibly TRBD1 (5 bases). Germline V gene sequence: CDR1 LGHNT, CDR2 FRNRAP. This CDR3 contains 15 residues. V was trimmed by 5 bases and J by 0 bases, leaving 11 bases between them. This CDR3 reads CASGRGDSSYNEQFF. The CDR3 coding sequence is TGTGCTAGTGGTAGAGGTGACAGCTCCTACAATGAGCAGTTCTTC.

The chain employs TRBV27 and TRBJ2-1, with 7 bases matching TRBD2. Germline CDR1 is MNHEY and CDR2 is SMNVEV (reference sequence). J lost 6 bases, V lost 10 bases, and 12 bases had no gene match. There are 14 residues in the CDR3. The CDR3 region is CATKGGGFGNEQFF. Written as DNA, the CDR3 is TGTGCCACCAAAGGCGGGGGTTTTGGCAATGAGCAGTTCTTC.

The chain combines TRBV5-6 with TRBJ2-7, with unresolved D. CDR3 length: 12 residues. Trimming removed 2 bases at V and 5 bases at J, with 8 bases between. Looked up from germline, CDR1 is SGHDT and CDR2 is YYEEEE. The CDR3 sequence is CASSLERNEQYF. The CDR3 nucleotides read TGTGCCAGCAGCTTAGAGAGGAACGAGCAGTACTTC.

V is TRBV7-9 and J is TRBJ2-7, with 7 positions matching TRBD1. CDR3 size: 15 residues. V shed 6 bases and J 2 bases; nucleotides not matched to a gene: 10. The germline gives CDR1 SEHNR, CDR2 FQNEAQ (reference sequence). CDR3 sequence reads: CASSTTGQLTYEQYF. The DNA for the CDR3 is TGTGCCAGCAGTACTACGGGACAGCTAACCTACGAGCAGTACTTC.

This chain connects TRBV27 to TRBJ1-2; TRBD1 aligns across 7 bases. Germline trimming cut 5 bases from V and 8 bases from J; bases unmatched to any gene: 11. Germline V CDR1 and CDR2: MNHEY, SMNVEV (reference sequence). The CDR3 is 14 amino acids. The CDR3 bases are TGTGCCAGCAGTCCAGACAGGGTGGGGTGGGGCTACACCTTC. Translated: CASSPDRVGWGYTF.

The chain uses TRBV27 and TRBJ2-7; TRBD1 agrees at 10 bases. The V segment lost 8 bases and the J segment 7 bases; nucleotides outside the gene matches: 11. The germline gives CDR1 MNHEY, CDR2 SMNVEV (reference sequence). The CDR3 runs to 14 residues. CDR3: CASGSGTGVDEQYF. CDR3 in DNA: TGTGCCAGCGGGTCCGGGACAGGGGTGGATGAGCAGTACTTC.

The V call is TRBV30, the J call TRBJ1-3; TRBD1 matches at 10 bases. Per germline, CDR1 GTSNPN and CDR2 SVGIG (reference sequence). The CDR3 covers 15 residues. Unmatched junction bases numbered 9, after V lost 2 bases and J lost 8 bases. Here the CDR3 DNA reads TGTGCCTGGAGTCGCAGGACAGGGGGGTCGGACACCATATATTTT. Its translation is CAWSRRTGGSDTIYF.

This chain connects TRBV30 to TRBJ2-1; D perhaps matches TRBD2 (6 bases). Trimming removed 5 bases at V and 2 bases at J, with 13 bases between. The CDR3 has 14 residues. Germline CDR1 and CDR2: GTSNPN and SVGIG (reference sequence). In DNA, the CDR3 is TGTGCCTGGGGCCGGGACTGGACCTACAATGAGCAGTTCTTC. It yields the protein CAWGRDWTYNEQFF.

CDR3 DNA: TGTGCCAGCAGCTTCATAGCGGGCCATAACAATGAGCAGTTCTTC. This sequence encodes CASSFIAGHNNEQFF. The gene calls are TRBV7-9 and TRBJ2-1; TRBD2 agrees at 7 bases. The CDR3 covers 15 residues. The V gene end was trimmed by 3 bases and the J gene end by 5 bases; junction bases not matched to a gene: 7. Germline lookup yields CDR1 SEHNR and CDR2 FQNEAQ (reference sequence).

The chain couples TRBV25-1 to TRBJ1-6; 8 positions agree with TRBD1. The ends lost 8 bases at V and 5 bases at J; junction bases unmatched: 5. The germline CDR1 and CDR2 sequences are MGHDK and SYGVNS. This CDR3 region has 14 residues. The CDR3 bases are TGTGCCAGCCGACAGGGGTGGGATAATTCACCCCTCCACTTT. Amino acids: CASRQGWDNSPLHF.

The chain carries TRBV6-5 and TRBJ2-1, with D perhaps matching TRBD2 (5 bases). The germline CDR1 and CDR2 sequences are MNHEY and SVGAGI. Trimming removed 1 base at V and 3 bases at J, with 13 bases between. CDR3 length: 16 amino acids. The CDR3 coding sequence is TGTGCCAGCAGTTACTTGGTGGGAGTAGGCTACAATGAGCAGTTCTTC. Residues: CASSYLVGVGYNEQFF.

In this sample, this clone turned up once. CDR3 nucleotide sequence: TGTGCCAGCAGCGTAGCTGGACAGACCTATGGCTACACCTTC. The encoded protein is CASSVAGQTYGYTF. V usage is TRBV9 and J usage is TRBJ1-2; weak D call: TRBD1 (6 bases). The CDR3 extends over 14 amino acids. V lost 0 bases, J lost 4 bases, and 10 bases lay in between. Germline CDR1 is SGDLS and CDR2 is YYNGEE.

The chain carries TRBV6-1 and TRBJ1-4; D ambiguous. Germline V gene data show CDR1 as MNHNS and CDR2 as SASEGT. V dropped 6 bases and J dropped 0 bases, with 11 bases sitting between them. The length of the CDR3 is 15 residues. Here the CDR3 reads CASRPARTTNEKLFF. CDR3 nucleotides: TGTGCCAGCAGGCCTGCGAGGACAACTAATGAAAAACTGTTTTTT.

The chain recombines TRBV6-6 with TRBJ1-3; TRBD1 agrees at 7 bases. The CDR3 consists of 14 residues. The trim removed 6 bases at V and 7 bases at J, leaving 9 bases unmatched. Germline values: CDR1 MNHNY, CDR2 SVGAGI (reference sequence). The CDR3 nucleotides read TGTGCCAGCAGCTGGGACAGCAAAGGGAACACCATATATTTT. Translating it yields CASSWDSKGNTIYF.

The chain couples TRBV21-1 to TRBJ1-2; the listed D gene, TRBD1, was not tested against the DNA. TRBV21-1 is a known pseudogene. This CDR3 has 17 residues. CDR3: CASSKRDRGPTNYGYTF. The CDR3 nucleotides are TGTGCCAGCAGCAAACGGGACAGGGGACCCACTAACTATGGCTACACCTTC.

V is TRBV5-1 and J is TRBJ2-3; D perhaps matches TRBD2 (6 bases). The CDR3 contains 15 residues. CDR1 and CDR2 from the germline V gene are SGHRS and YFSETQ. V gave up 2 bases and J gave up 3 bases, with 13 bases separating them. The CDR3 region has the DNA TGCGCCAGCAGCTTCGGGGGTTCGGAGACAGATACGCAGTATTTT. Residues: CASSFGGSETDTQYF.